The 14 T cell receptor beta chains in this list originate from one sample, sequenced in a study of post-analysis software for immune sequencing data. Study-wide results and caveats: Controls had lower frequencies than patients of 4 or 5 TRBV segments, which included TRBV5-6, TRBV5-1 and TRBV20-1.

Libraries were made from TCR beta cDNA, and they carried unique molecular identifiers. One entry per CDR3 protein, called by TCRdb with MiXCR from the PCR reads. The sample lists around 260,000 distinct CDR3 sequences, 35% to 40% occurring once. Their antigens remain unidentified. The sample was blood. The receptors were sampled from a girl aged 5-17 years with multiple sclerosis.

As regards this clonotype: One end of the junction varies from germline; a read error may be responsible. The J gene is TRBJ2-7, the V gene TRBV20-1, with D perhaps TRBD1 (6 bases). This CDR3 spans 14 amino acids. From germline, CDR1 is DFQATT and CDR2 SNEGSKA (reference sequence). The CDR3 spells CSTRDPRQDYEQYF. The DNA for the CDR3 is TGCAGTACTAGGGATCCACGACAGGATTACGAGCAGTACTTC.

Remarks on this clonotype: With a much larger clone just one base away, this may be a read error. V is TRBV15 and J is TRBJ1-5, with unresolved D. Germline V gives CDR1 LNHNV, CDR2 YYDKDF (reference sequence). The CDR3 covers 15 residues. Trimming pared 3 bases from V and 2 bases from J, leaving 11 bases between. The CDR3 DNA reads TGTGCCACCAGCAGTGAAGGGTCGGGCAATCAGCCCCAGCATTTT. Protein product: CATSSEGSGNQPQHF. Variable domain in full (rest from reference TRBV15 and TRBJ1-5): DAMVIQNPRYQVTQFGKPVTLSCSQTLNHNVMYWYQQKSSQAPKLLFHYYDKDFNNEADTPDNFQSRRPNTSFCFLDIRSPGLGDTAMYLCATSSEGSGNQPQHFGDGTRLSIL.

This clonotype was found a few times. A read error may explain this, as a much larger clone is one base away. The V gene is TRBV6-2 or TRBV6-3, the J gene TRBJ2-2, with TRBD2 matching 7 bases. The CDR3 consists of 13 residues. Germline lookup yields CDR1 MNHEY and CDR2 SVGEGT. The DNA for the CDR3 is TGTGCCAGCAGTTACCACGCCTCGCGGGAGCGGTTTTTT. This translates into CASSYHASRERFF.

The gene calls are TRBV12-3 or TRBV12-4 and TRBJ2-1; D is perhaps TRBD1 or TRBD2 (5 bases each). V was cut by 3 bases and J by 6 bases, with 15 bases left in between. The CDR3 is 15 residues long. CDR3: CASSFGGKGVNEQFF. DNA for the CDR3: TGTGCCAGCAGTTTTGGGGGAAAAGGTGTCAATGAGCAGTTCTTC.

This clonotype has ten or more counts. This rearrangement joins TRBV20-1 to TRBJ2-1; 9 bases are a match to TRBD2. The CDR3 totals 14 residues. From germline, CDR1 is DFQATT and CDR2 SNEGSKA (reference sequence). The V and J ends lost 5 bases and 3 bases, in that order; junction bases with no gene match: 5. CDR3 in amino acids: CSAAPSGNYNEQFF. In nucleotides, the CDR3 is TGCAGTGCTGCTCCTAGCGGGAACTACAATGAGCAGTTCTTC.

This clonotype has ten or more counts. This chain joins TRBV7-2 and TRBJ1-2; 12 nucleotides match TRBD1. The germline gives CDR1 SGHTA, CDR2 FQGNSA. J lost 7 bases, V lost 5 bases, and 8 bases had no gene match. The CDR3 extends over 15 amino acids. The CDR3 nucleotides read TGTGCCAGCAGCAGGGCGGCGGGACAGGGGGCTGGCTACACCTTC. Protein product: CASSRAAGQGAGYTF.

This clonotype was seen many times. CDR3 residues: CASSLQARGSVEQFF. CDR3 bases: TGTGCCAGCAGCTTACAGGCCCGCGGGAGTGTCGAGCAGTTCTTC. The chain is built from TRBV7-9 and TRBJ2-1; 7 nucleotides match TRBD2. This CDR3 is 15 amino acids long. The trim removed 2 bases at V and 10 bases at J, leaving 11 bases unmatched. The germline gives CDR1 SEHNR, CDR2 FQNEAQ (reference sequence).

This clonotype was seen a handful of times. This chain connects TRBV20-1 to TRBJ2-2; possible D gene TRBD2, 7 bases. Germline V gene sequence: CDR1 DFQATT, CDR2 SNEGSKA (reference sequence). V lost 6 bases to trimming and J lost 10 bases, with 15 bases between them. This CDR3 contains 12 residues. The CDR3 is CSARRGAEELFF. The CDR3 DNA reads as TGCAGTGCCAGACGGGGGGCGGAGGAGCTGTTTTTT.

This clonotype has a count of ten or more. The V gene is TRBV12-3 or TRBV12-4, the J gene TRBJ2-3; 12 positions agree with TRBD1. This CDR3 has 13 residues. V was clipped by 10 bases and J by 6 bases; unmatched bases: 5. The CDR3 region has the DNA TGTGCCACCGCGGGACAGGGGGCGGATACGCAGTATTTT. Encoded protein: CATAGQGADTQYF.

This clonotype was seen a few times. This sequence joins TRBV6-5 and TRBJ1-5; TRBD1 aligns across 8 bases. The germline V gene has CDR1 MNHEY and CDR2 SVGAGI. CDR3 size: 15 residues. The ends lost 4 bases at V and 4 bases at J; junction bases unmatched: 6. The chain's CDR3 is CASSSDRGRNQPQHF. The CDR3 coding sequence is TGTGCCAGCAGTTCCGACAGGGGTAGGAATCAGCCCCAGCATTTT.

This clonotype has a count of ten or more. The chain is built from TRBV20-1 and TRBJ2-3; 13 bases line up with TRBD2. After removal of 0 bases from V and 5 bases from J, the junction contained 11 bases not matched to a gene. The CDR3 is 18 amino acids. The V gene's germline CDR1 is DFQATT and CDR2 SNEGSKA (reference sequence). The CDR3 DNA reads as TGCAGTGCTAGAGATCAACTTCAACTAGCGGGGGGGAGAGATACGCAGTATTTT. Translating it yields CSARDQLQLAGGRDTQYF.

With respect to this clonotype: This could be a read error, since a much larger clone is one nucleotide away. This chain uses TRBV24-1 with TRBJ2-1; TRBD1 aligns across 7 bases. TRBJ2-7 matches the DNA end more closely, so the J call is doubtful. Germline V CDR1 and CDR2: KGHDR, SFDVKD. The CDR3 covers 16 residues. CDR3 loop: CATSETGLSSYNEQYF. CDR3 nucleotides: TGTGCCACCAGTGAGACAGGGTTGAGCTCCTACAATGAGCAGTACTTC.

The chain combines TRBV2 with TRBJ2-3, with 10 positions matching TRBD2. Germline V lookup: CDR1 SNHLY, CDR2 FYNNEI. Trimming took 7 bases from V and 0 from J; bases not matched to a gene: 4. This CDR3 is built from 15 residues. Written as DNA, the CDR3 is TGTGCCAGCAAAGAGCGGGGGGGAAGCACAGATACGCAGTATTTT. Its protein is CASKERGGSTDTQYF.

This clonotype has just a few counts. The rearrangement uses TRBV28 and TRBJ1-4; TRBD1 matches at 7 bases. V gave up 6 bases and J gave up 0 bases; unmatched junction bases: 7. This CDR3 region has 16 residues. Germline-derived CDR1 and CDR2 are MDHEN and SYDVKM. For the CDR3, the DNA is TGTGCCAGCAGAACCGCAGGGGGGGCAACTAATGAAAAACTGTTTTTT. The encoded protein is CASRTAGGATNEKLFF.